This T cell receptor beta chain is drawn from a study of tumor-infiltrating lymphocytes in primary liver carcinoma. Across the whole study: Samples returned roughly 3.5 to 8 million productive TCRbeta reads, a yield that was similar across tissue types.

Trimming cost V 4 bases and J 4 bases, with 19 bases left between them. The V gene's germline CDR1 is WSHSY and CDR2 SAAADI. This CDR3 is built from 16 residues. The researchers produced TCR beta cDNA from 400 to 650 ng total RNA with a constant-region primer. Each TCR beta library was derived from three nested multiplex PCR rounds that employed slightly modified ARM-PCR. Rounds one and two of PCR, each of roughly 10 cycles, were primed with TRBV1-TRBV30 forward primers and a C-beta reverse primer. TCRdb ran MiXCR on the multiplex PCR reads and lists one entry per CDR3 protein. This table holds roughly 120,000 distinct CDR3 sequences, around 60% found once. Turning to this clonotype: This may stem from a read error, because a much larger clone lies one nucleotide away.

Unsorted bulk tissue, roughly 20-34 mg of it, served as the source for co-extraction of RNA and DNA. All patients had surgically resected primary liver carcinoma. The patients, who had chronic HBV infection, were treatment-naive (untreated). The rearrangement links TRBV10-2 to TRBJ1-1, with D perhaps matching TRBD1 (6 bases). Source material: liver tumor tissue from sampling region 1. Subset in this sample: tumor region T1, superior pole. This receptor was taken from a woman aged 55-70 years with primary liver carcinoma and hepatitis B virus infection. CDR3: CASSAQSREGGTEAFF. For the CDR3, the DNA is TGCGCCAGCAGTGCTCAGTCACGAGAGGGGGGCACTGAAGCTTTCTTT.